The TCR beta chain under discussion was sequenced for a study of blood T cell repertoires in COVID-19. Looking at the study overall: Nucleic acid was either cDNA or gDNA, and it came from T cells, B-cell-depleted T cells, or PBMCs.

CDR1 and CDR2 (germline): SGHTA, FQGNSA. This CDR3 has 14 amino acids. The V end lost 5 bases, the J end lost 7 bases, and 18 bases lay between the germline ends. In the study's own analysis: It was from reference gene primer amplification that nucleated cell counts were estimated. The protocol was immunoSEQ multiplex PCR, while the TCRdb copy is restricted to in-frame clones and leaves out a portion. V and J calls and clone size come straight from that table; D and trimming were deduced from the DNA. The sample includes fewer than 350,000 clones, around 85% of them seen just once. Participants were aged about 18 to 100 years from approximately 23 US areas. Cohort allocation depended upon clinical history that participants reported.

The gene calls are TRBV7-2 and TRBJ2-7; tentative D call: TRBD2 (6 bases). The sample comprised PBMCs or T cells enriched from blood (not recorded which). This sequence originates from a woman aged 40 to 50 who had recovered from COVID-19. The CDR3 DNA follows: TGTGCCAGCAGCACCCGGACTACCTACGGGGAGCAGTACTTC. This sequence encodes CASSTRTTYGEQYF.